These 30 T cell receptor beta chains originate from one sample sequenced in a study of cytomegalovirus exposure and HLA in healthy donors. PCR amplification relied on 60 Vbeta primers (plus 13 Jbeta primers). The assay was immunoSEQ multiplex PCR, and TCRdb's table has in-frame clones only and misses some. Of under 250,000 clones listed, 82% are singletons. Sequences were obtained from PBMCs. These receptors all stem from a woman aged 40 to 50 in good health and CMV-seronegative.

In this sample, this clone turned up once. The rearrangement joins TRBV5-1 to TRBJ2-7, with D unresolved. Trimming removed 5 bases from V and 2 bases from J, with 14 bases in between. The CDR3 contains 14 residues. Looked up from germline, CDR1 is SGHRS and CDR2 is YFSETQ. This chain's CDR3 is CASRTQVSAYEQYF. CDR3 sequence (DNA): TGCGCCAGCAGGACCCAGGTGTCAGCCTACGAGCAGTACTTC.

This clone was counted only a few times. The genes are TRBV27 and TRBJ2-2; the match to TRBD1 covers 7 bases. This CDR3 spans 17 amino acids. Unmatched junction bases numbered 6, after V lost 2 bases and J lost 0 bases. Germline V gives CDR1 MNHEY, CDR2 SMNVEV (reference sequence). The CDR3 is CASSLGWGQPNTGELFF. For the CDR3, the DNA is TGTGCCAGCAGTTTAGGGTGGGGACAGCCGAACACCGGGGAGCTGTTTTTT.

This clone appeared a single time. V usage is TRBV29-1 and J usage is TRBJ2-7; 8 bases align to TRBD1. Trimming removed 2 bases from V and 3 bases from J; junction bases left unmatched: 9. The CDR3 spans 15 residues. CDR1 is SQVTM and CDR2 is ANQGSEA in the germline V gene. The CDR3 DNA is TGCAGCGTTGAAATGAGTGGACAGGGAGGCTACGAGCAGTACTTC. This sequence encodes CSVEMSGQGGYEQYF.

V gene TRBV30 combines with J gene TRBJ2-1; D call uncertain. The CDR3 consists of 12 residues. The germline V gene has CDR1 GTSNPN and CDR2 SVGIG (reference sequence). Trimming cost V 0 bases and J 10 bases, with 10 bases left between them. This CDR3 is CAWSVISEEQFF. DNA of the CDR3: TGTGCCTGGAGTGTAATCTCCGAGGAGCAGTTCTTC.

The rearrangement joins TRBV5-6 to TRBJ2-4; D possibly corresponds to TRBD1 (7 bases). V shed 4 bases and J shed 9 bases, with 17 bases lying between them. Germline CDR1 and CDR2: SGHDT and YYEEEE. The CDR3 loop spans 14 amino acids. In DNA, the CDR3 is TGTGCCAGCAGCCCCTGGCGGGACAGTCCCATTCAGTACTTC. Translating it yields CASSPWRDSPIQYF.

In this sample, this clone turned up a few times. J is TRBJ1-2 and V is TRBV30; 11 bases line up with TRBD1. Germline lookup yields CDR1 GTSNPN and CDR2 SVGIG (reference sequence). This CDR3 region has 15 residues. The J segment lost 8 bases and the V segment lost 2 bases, leaving 10 bases of the junction unmatched. The CDR3 DNA is TGTGCCTGGAGTTTAGGGACAGGGGGTTTAGGCGGCTACACCTTC. This translates into CAWSLGTGGLGGYTF. Full variable domain (remainder filled in from reference TRBV30 and TRBJ1-2): SQTIHQWPATLVQPVGSPLSLECTVEGTSNPNLYWYRQAAGRGLQLLFYSVGIGQISSEVPQNLSASRPQDRQFILSSKKLLLSDSGFYLCAWSLGTGGLGGYTFGSGTRLTVV.

J is TRBJ1-2 and V is TRBV7-9; weak D call: TRBD1 (5 bases). CDR3 length: 14 residues. V lost 5 bases, J lost 5 bases, and 15 bases lay in between. The germline V gene has CDR1 SEHNR and CDR2 FQNEAQ (reference sequence). The CDR3 reads CASSPGGGVYGYTF. For the CDR3, the DNA is TGTGCCAGCAGCCCGGGTGGGGGGGTTTATGGCTACACCTTC.

The chain carries TRBV4-1 and TRBJ2-1, with TRBD2 matching 10 bases. CDR1 MGHRA and CDR2 YSYEKL come from the germline V gene. The CDR3 is 13 amino acids. V was pared by 7 bases and J by 7 bases, with 4 bases of the junction left unmatched. CDR3 nucleotide sequence: TGCGCCAGCAAAGCGGGAGGGTATAATGAGCAGTTCTTC. Amino acids: CASKAGGYNEQFF.

The rearrangement joins TRBV9 to TRBJ2-3, with 7 bases that match TRBD2. V dropped 0 bases and J dropped 6; count of bases not matched to a gene: 10. Per germline, CDR1 SGDLS and CDR2 YYNGEE. The CDR3 covers 16 residues. The CDR3 sequence is CASSVGVGGSRDTQYF. CDR3 DNA: TGTGCCAGCAGCGTAGGGGTGGGAGGGAGTAGGGATACGCAGTATTTT.

The chain links TRBV2 to TRBJ2-5; no firm D call. V gave up 4 bases and J gave up 0 bases, with 6 bases separating them. CDR1 and CDR2 from the germline V gene are SNHLY and FYNNEI. This CDR3 is 13 amino acids long. CDR3 nucleotides: TGTGCCAGCAGTGCCCGGGACCAAGAGACCCAGTACTTC. Its protein is CASSARDQETQYF.

This clone was recorded a few times. The chain combines TRBV30 with TRBJ1-1, with 7 bases identical to TRBD1. CDR3 size: 13 residues. After removal of 4 bases from V and 6 bases from J, the junction contained 8 bases not matched to a gene. CDR1 is GTSNPN and CDR2 is SVGIG in the germline V gene (reference sequence). CDR3 nucleotide sequence: TGTGCCTGGATTGGACAGGTTGTTTCTGAAGCTTTCTTT. It translates to CAWIGQVVSEAFF.

The chain couples TRBV29-1 to TRBJ1-1; D is perhaps TRBD1 (6 bases). The CDR3 sequence is 10 residues long. Germline CDR1 SQVTM, CDR2 ANQGSEA. V was shortened by 3 bases and J by 10 bases, with 9 bases between the two germline ends. The CDR3 protein is CSVDSRGAFF. CDR3 DNA: TGCAGCGTTGATTCCAGGGGAGCTTTCTTT.

This chain links TRBV27 with TRBJ1-1, with 7 bases aligning to TRBD1. Unmatched junction bases numbered 15, after V lost 6 bases and J lost 2 bases. CDR3 size: 17 residues. Per germline, CDR1 MNHEY and CDR2 SMNVEV (reference sequence). The CDR3 sequence: CASRPLIKTGSNTEAFF. The CDR3 DNA is TGTGCCAGCAGACCGCTTATCAAGACAGGGAGCAACACTGAAGCTTTCTTT.

This chain links TRBV6-1 with TRBJ2-7; 9 bases align to TRBD1. The germline V gene has CDR1 MNHNS and CDR2 SASEGT. Losses at the gene ends were 6 bases for V and 4 bases for J; bases not matched to a gene: 10. The length of the CDR3 is 15 residues. The CDR3 loop is CASSYTTGGWYEQYF. CDR3 sequence (DNA): TGTGCCAGCAGCTACACGACAGGGGGTTGGTACGAGCAGTACTTC.

The chain is built from TRBV13 and TRBJ2-3; 11 nucleotides match TRBD2. Germline CDR1 is PRHDT and CDR2 is FYEKMQ (reference sequence). Trimming removed 6 bases from V and 5 bases from J; junction bases left unmatched: 4. The CDR3 has 14 residues. The CDR3 region has the DNA TGTGCCAGCAGTAGCGGGAGGGCCGGAGATACGCAGTATTTT. This translates into CASSSGRAGDTQYF.

The chain recombines TRBV4-1 with TRBJ1-5; D is unclear. CDR3 size: 15 residues. Trimming removed 0 bases from V and 2 bases from J, with 8 bases in between. Germline CDR1 and CDR2: MGHRA and YSYEKL. Written as DNA, the CDR3 is TGCGCCAGCAGCCAAGATTTGCGGGGCAATCAGCCCCAGCATTTT. Translated, it gives CASSQDLRGNQPQHF.

This clone was observed a few times. V and J are TRBV5-1 and TRBJ1-1; 7 bases are a match to TRBD1. The trim removed 0 bases at V and 0 bases at J, leaving 11 bases unmatched. The CDR3 totals 18 residues. The germline V gene has CDR1 SGHRS and CDR2 YFSETQ. CDR3 DNA: TGCGCCAGCAGCTTGGTCAGAGGGGGCGAGACCATGAACACTGAAGCTTTCTTT. It codes for CASSLVRGGETMNTEAFF. Filled out from reference TRBV5-1 and TRBJ1-1, the complete variable domain reads KAGVTQTPRYLIKTRGQQVTLSCSPISGHRSVSWYQQTPGQGLQFLFEYFSETQRNKGNFPGRFSGRQFSNSRSEMNVSTLELGDSALYLCASSLVRGGETMNTEAFFGQGTRLTVV.

Points on this clone: In this CDR3 the conserved last residue, phenylalanine or tryptophan, is missing, so a read error is likely. It is unclear where the CDR3 begins or ends on the DNA, so no DNA is shown, and the CDR3 is as TCRdb lists it. The chain carries TRBV7-9 and TRBJ2-3; the D call in the table, TRBD1, was not verified against the DNA. The CDR3 spans 11 amino acids, including both terminal residues. In germline, CDR1 is SEHNR, CDR2 FQNEAQ (reference sequence). The CDR3 reads CASSPGVRDAL.

The chain combines TRBV10-3 with TRBJ1-1; TRBD1 is a possible D gene (6 bases). CDR1 is ENHRY, CDR2 SYGVKD, per germline. CDR3 length: 13 amino acids. The V and J ends lost 5 bases and 5 bases respectively, with 12 bases between them. The CDR3 bases are TGTGCCATCAGTTTACAGGGAGGGACTGAAGCTTTCTTT. It codes for CAISLQGGTEAFF.

The chain employs TRBV7-9 and TRBJ1-2; TRBD1 might be the D (5 bases). This CDR3 has 17 amino acids. Germline CDR1 SEHNR, CDR2 FQNEAQ (reference sequence). V was pared by 2 bases and J by 0 bases, with 16 bases between. CDR3 nucleotides: TGTGCCAGCAGCTTAATCTCTGGGGGGGAGGCTAACTATGGCTACACCTTC. Amino acid sequence: CASSLISGGEANYGYTF.

This clone was recorded a few times. The rearrangement uses TRBV6-5 and TRBJ2-3; D possibly corresponds to TRBD1 (5 bases). The V gene lost 0 bases and the J gene lost 8 bases, with 15 bases spanning the gap. Per the germline V gene, CDR1 is MNHEY and CDR2 is SVGAGI. This CDR3 has 15 residues. The CDR3 reads CASSYSRFRGTTQYF. The CDR3 DNA reads TGTGCCAGCAGTTACTCGAGATTTAGGGGAACTACGCAGTATTTT.

This clone was found a few times. The V gene is TRBV28, the J gene TRBJ2-7; 11 positions match TRBD2. Germline trimming cut 4 bases from V and 2 bases from J; bases unmatched to any gene: 4. This CDR3 is 15 amino acids long. The germline gives CDR1 MDHEN, CDR2 SYDVKM. The CDR3 protein is CASSSLAGGAYEQYF. The DNA of the CDR3 is TGTGCCAGCAGTTCTCTAGCGGGAGGTGCCTACGAGCAGTACTTC.

This chain links TRBV18 with TRBJ2-6; D ambiguous. CDR1 is KGHSH and CDR2 is LQKENI in the germline V gene. The length of the CDR3 is 20 residues. V lost 4 bases and J 0 bases, leaving 22 bases between the germline ends. The CDR3 nucleotides read TGTGCCAGCTCACTTCTTGCGCTAGGAGCCGTGAGCTCTGGGGCCAACGTCCTGACTTTC. Residues: CASSLLALGAVSSGANVLTF.

The chain employs TRBV2 and TRBJ2-7; D is unclear. Germline-derived CDR1 and CDR2 are SNHLY and FYNNEI. The CDR3 totals 14 residues. The V and J ends lost 6 bases and 6 bases respectively, with 18 bases between them. The CDR3 spells CASRASLMSGEQYF. Written as DNA, the CDR3 is TGTGCCAGCAGAGCCTCTTTGATGAGTGGCGAGCAGTACTTC.

The chain joins TRBV27 to TRBJ2-6, with D possibly TRBD1 on 5 matching bases. Germline CDR1 reads MNHEY; CDR2 reads SMNVEV (reference sequence). This CDR3 comprises 15 residues. V lost 8 bases to trimming and J lost 1 base, with 12 bases between them. The CDR3 reads CASQNRFSGANVLTF. The CDR3 DNA reads as TGTGCCAGCCAGAACAGGTTTTCTGGGGCCAACGTCCTGACTTTC.

The chain recombines TRBV7-6 with TRBJ2-1, with TRBD2 matching over 10 bases. V dropped 3 bases and J dropped 4; count of bases not matched to a gene: 9. Germline CDR1 and CDR2: SGHVS and FNYEAQ. The CDR3 is made up of 17 amino acids. The CDR3 DNA sequence: TGTGCCAGCAGCTTTTCAAGCGGGAGGGTGGGGTACAATGAGCAGTTCTTC. It specifies CASSFSSGRVGYNEQFF.

The genes are TRBV7-2 and TRBJ2-3; D call uncertain. Trimming took 1 base from V and 2 from J, leaving 16 bases between them. Germline values: CDR1 SGHTA, CDR2 FQGNSA. The CDR3 has 17 residues. This CDR3 is CASSLVVRPPYTDTQYF. The DNA of the CDR3 is TGTGCCAGCAGCTTAGTAGTCCGTCCACCCTACACAGATACGCAGTATTTT.

The chain employs TRBV10-3 and TRBJ2-3, with 15 positions matching TRBD2. This CDR3 is 16 amino acids long. CDR1 and CDR2 (germline): ENHRY, SYGVKD. V lost 7 bases, J lost 5 bases, and 7 bases stayed unmatched. CDR3 residues: CAITPGLAGGLDTQYF. CDR3 nucleotides: TGTGCCATCACCCCCGGACTAGCGGGAGGGTTAGATACGCAGTATTTT.

The chain has TRBV7-2 and TRBJ2-5; perhaps TRBD1 as D (5 bases). The CDR3 extends over 17 amino acids. Trimming shortened V by 1 base and J by 5 bases, and 20 bases separated the two germline ends. CDR1 and CDR2 from the germline V gene are SGHTA and FQGNSA. CDR3 protein: CASSLVGQGRARETQYF. The DNA for the CDR3 is TGTGCCAGCAGCTTAGTTGGGCAGGGAAGAGCGCGGGAGACCCAGTACTTC.

The chain uses TRBV7-9 and TRBJ2-3; 7 nucleotides agree with TRBD1. In germline, CDR1 is SEHNR, CDR2 FQNEAQ (reference sequence). The CDR3 covers 17 residues. V dropped 5 bases and J dropped 0; count of bases not matched to a gene: 11. DNA for the CDR3: TGTGCCAGCAGCACCTCGACAGGGTACTTTAGCACAGATACGCAGTATTTT. Translation gives CASSTSTGYFSTDTQYF.